The 7 T cell receptor beta chains listed next were all sequenced from one sample in a study of Graves' ophthalmopathy and Graves' hyperthyroidism. RNA transcripts were the template, and TCR beta CDR3 regions were amplified from them. The library came from an HTBI-primed first-round RT-PCR and a second-round multiplex PCR. TCRdb re-called the multiplex PCR reads with MiXCR, one entry per CDR3 protein. There are about 400,000 distinct CDR3 sequences in the sample; approximately 15% occur only once, and around 7% lies in the top ten. The sample was peripheral blood. The origin of the receptors is a woman under 30 with stable Graves' hyperthyroidism.

This clonotype was seen a handful of times. The chain is built from TRBV6-5 and TRBJ2-7, with TRBD2 identical over 8 bases. CDR3 size: 16 residues. The germline CDR1 and CDR2 sequences are MNHEY and SVGAGI. With 1 base clipped from V and 2 bases from J, the junction kept 7 bases outside the gene matches. The CDR3 coding sequence is TGTGCCAGCAGTTACTTCCGAGCGGGGGCCCCCTACGAGCAGTACTTC. Translated: CASSYFRAGAPYEQYF.

This clonotype was recorded at least ten times. The chain has TRBV7-9 and TRBJ2-7, with D possibly called TRBD1 or TRBD2 (5 bases each). The CDR3 is 14 amino acids. Germline-derived CDR1 and CDR2 are SEHNR and FQNEAQ (reference sequence). Trimming stripped 3 bases from V and 1 base from J, with 10 bases between. The CDR3 DNA reads as TGTGCCAGCAGCTTCCAGGGACGGTCCTACGAGCAGTACTTC. Residues: CASSFQGRSYEQYF.

This clonotype was counted ten times or more. J is TRBJ2-7 and V is TRBV6-1; TRBD1 matches 7 bases. The germline CDR1 and CDR2 sequences are MNHNS and SASEGT. With V trimmed by 5 bases and J by 2 bases, 15 bases remained unmatched. The CDR3 runs 17 residues. CDR3 DNA: TGTGCCAGCAGTAGATCCCCCGGGCAGGGGGTAACCTACGAGCAGTACTTC. Its protein product is CASSRSPGQGVTYEQYF.

This clonotype was counted many times. The genes are TRBV19 and TRBJ1-1; D is unclear. Germline CDR1 LNHDA, CDR2 SQIVND (reference sequence). This CDR3 is built from 13 residues. V was cut by 7 bases and J by 5 bases, with 14 bases left in between. The chain's CDR3 is CASIGPPGTEAFF. CDR3 bases: TGTGCCAGTATCGGGCCGCCGGGGACTGAAGCTTTCTTT.

This clonotype was detected many times. The gene calls are TRBV6-2 or TRBV6-3 and TRBJ1-5, with D tentatively TRBD1 (5 bases). The CDR3 consists of 15 residues. V was clipped by 2 bases and J by 7 bases, with 15 bases between them. Germline CDR1 and CDR2: MNHEY and SVGEGT. The CDR3 reads CASSYGQGFRQPQHF. In nucleotides, the CDR3 is TGTGCCAGCAGTTACGGGCAGGGCTTCAGACAGCCCCAGCATTTT.

This clonotype was seen a handful of times. The chain couples TRBV7-4 to TRBJ1-1; 7 positions agree with TRBD1. This CDR3 is 16 amino acids long. Trimming at V came to 1 base and at J to 4 bases, leaving 9 bases not matched to a gene. CDR1 and CDR2 from the germline V gene are SGHVT and SQSDAQ. The CDR3 here is CASSLVGQGGITEAFF. As DNA, the CDR3 is TGTGCCAGCAGCTTAGTAGGCCAGGGGGGTATCACTGAAGCTTTCTTT. The full variable domain, completed using reference TRBV7-4 and TRBJ1-1, is GAGVSQSPRYKVAKRGRDVALRCDSISGHVTLYWYRQTLGQGSEVLTYSQSDAQRDKSGRPSGRFSAERPERSVSTLKIQRTEQGDSAVYLCASSLVGQGGITEAFFGQGTRLTVV.

This clonotype was seen at least ten times. The rearrangement joins TRBV27 to TRBJ1-2; 7 nucleotides agree with TRBD1. V shed 5 bases, J shed 4 bases, and the junction held 4 bases outside the gene matches. Germline values: CDR1 MNHEY, CDR2 SMNVEV (reference sequence). This CDR3 has 13 residues. The CDR3 DNA sequence: TGTGCCAGCAGTATCGACAGGGCCTATGGCTACACCTTC. It codes for CASSIDRAYGYTF.